Sequencing of this TCR beta chain was carried out in a study of shared clonotypes between healthy human individuals. A word on this clone: The antigen remains unidentified.

In the authors' workflow: ImmunoSEQ output held junction-only sequences without quality scores, so filtering differed. Method: immunoSEQ multiplex PCR; TCRdb's copy keeps in-frame clones and lacks some. V, J and clone size reflect that table, while D and trimming were determined from the DNA. Of about 470,000 clones in the sample, roughly three quarters were seen once. The CDR3 totals 15 residues. V gave up 3 bases and J gave up 9 bases; unmatched junction bases: 5. Germline CDR1 SGHNT, CDR2 YYREEE (reference sequence). Findings of the study overall: Researchers sampled only blood; tissue repertoires likely differ.

The source is a woman between 40 and 55 years old in good health. Some clones in this sample may be carry-over from other donors' samples. V and J are TRBV5-4 and TRBJ2-1, with 14 bases lining up with TRBD2. Sequenced: PBMCs. CDR3 in amino acids: CASSSGLAGGLEQFF. CDR3 bases: TGTGCCAGCAGCTCAGGACTAGCGGGGGGCCTTGAGCAGTTCTTC.